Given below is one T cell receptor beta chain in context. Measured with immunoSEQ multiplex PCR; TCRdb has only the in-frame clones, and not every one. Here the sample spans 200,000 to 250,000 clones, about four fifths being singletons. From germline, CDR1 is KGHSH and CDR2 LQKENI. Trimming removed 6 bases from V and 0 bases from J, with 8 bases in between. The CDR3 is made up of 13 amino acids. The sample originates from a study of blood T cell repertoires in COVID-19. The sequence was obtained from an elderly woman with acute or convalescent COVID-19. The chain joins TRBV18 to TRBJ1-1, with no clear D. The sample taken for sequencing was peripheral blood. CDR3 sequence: CASSYVMNTEAFF. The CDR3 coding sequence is TGTGCCAGCTCTTATGTTATGAACACTGAAGCTTTCTTT.